Listed below are T cell receptor beta chains from one sample, sequenced in a study of sequential checkpoint blockade in melanoma. Method: immunoSEQ multiplex PCR; TCRdb's copy keeps in-frame clones and lacks some. The table records several thousand clones, roughly four fifths of them present only once. The source was CD8+ T cells sorted from blood (inferred from file names), collected from a patient given nivolumab and ipilimumab in sequence. The receptors come from a human donor with melanoma. Each CDR3 is given with its conserved first and last residue.

J | V | CDR3
TRBJ2-1 | TRBV6-5 | CASRGQSSYNEQFF
TRBJ2-2 | TRBV30 | CAWSEGANTGELFF
TRBJ2-7 | TRBV2 | CASRDKTYEQYF
TRBJ1-1 | TRBV14 | CASSRWTGDTEAFF
TRBJ2-3 | TRBV2 | CASSAGLGTDTQYF
TRBJ1-2 | TRBV28 | CASSPWTLNYGYTF
TRBJ2-2 | TRBV27 | CASSLSEGIGELFF
TRBJ2-5 | TRBV5-8 | CASSDGALETQYF
TRBJ2-1 | TRBV4-3 | CASSSRLENEQFF
TRBJ2-5 | TRBV5-1 | CASRTGLAGEGETQYF
TRBJ2-6 | TRBV4-1 | CASSLIHAGQPFSGANVLTF
TRBJ2-7 | TRBV14 | CASSSENVHEQYF
TRBJ1-1 | TRBV4-2 | CASSQGLGANTEAFF
TRBJ2-7 | TRBV2 | CASTGGPYEQYF
TRBJ2-1 | TRBV28 | CASSPLLEQFF
TRBJ2-5 | TRBV4-2 | CASSQGLAGGPETQYF
TRBJ2-1 | TRBV19 | CASSKAGRLNEQFF
TRBJ1-6 | TRBV27 | CASSRVNSPLHF
TRBJ2-7 | TRBV4-3 | CASSQEDRAFYEQYF
TRBJ2-1 | TRBV5-4 | CASSLGLREQFF
TRBJ2-3 | TRBV19 | CASSLSRAGDTQYF
TRBJ1-1 | TRBV4-3 | CASSQDRWTEAFF
TRBJ2-7 | TRBV5-1 | CASKLETGPSYEQYF
TRBJ1-3 | TRBV2 | CASSGYSSGNTIYF
TRBJ2-7 | TRBV6-1 | CASSAGTGGSYEQYF
TRBJ1-1 | TRBV7-9 | CASSLEGGFF